The 25 T cell receptor beta chains below come from one sample, sequenced in a study of shared clonotypes between healthy human individuals. Using immunoSEQ multiplex PCR, the repertoire was profiled, and TCRdb retains in-frame clones only, with some absent. This sample yields 1.5 million to 1.9 million clones, of which around 98% are seen a single time; around 0.47% belongs to the top ten. The source material was naive CD4+ T cells sorted from blood. As to subset: CD45RA+ positively selected. The receptors come from a man under 40 in good health.

The count of this clone is one. The J gene is TRBJ2-7, the V gene TRBV20-1; D call uncertain. This CDR3 has 10 residues. CDR1 is DFQATT and CDR2 is SNEGSKA in the germline V gene (reference sequence). Trimming took 0 bases from V and 6 from J, leaving 3 bases between them. The CDR3 protein is CSARESEQYF. The CDR3 DNA follows: TGCAGTGCTAGAGAAAGCGAGCAGTACTTC.

The rearrangement links TRBV30 to TRBJ1-5, with D tentatively TRBD1 (5 bases). The ends were cut back, 3 bases at V and 7 bases at J, with 16 bases in the middle. Germline assignment: CDR1 GTSNPN and CDR2 SVGIG (reference sequence). The CDR3 sequence is 14 residues long. The CDR3 loop reads CAWRPKQDHQPQHF. CDR3 DNA sequence: TGTGCCTGGAGACCCAAACAGGATCACCAGCCCCAGCATTTT.

A remark on this clone: Other DNA sequences of this sample code for an identical CDR3. J is TRBJ2-3 and V is TRBV19; D unclear. CDR3 length: 11 amino acids. CDR1 LNHDA and CDR2 SQIVND come from the germline V gene (reference sequence). Between the trimmed V and J ends, which lost 3 bases and 4 bases, there was a span of 2 bases. The CDR3 DNA reads TGTGCCAGTAGTATCGCAGATACGCAGTATTTT. Its translation is CASSIADTQYF.

The CDR3: CASSPLGGANTGELFF. The CDR3, as DNA: TGTGCCAGCAGCCCCCTCGGTGGGGCCAACACCGGGGAGCTGTTTTTT. The chain uses TRBV7-9 and TRBJ2-2; tentatively, D is TRBD1 (5 bases). This CDR3 contains 16 residues. Germline CDR1 reads SEHNR; CDR2 reads FQNEAQ (reference sequence). The V gene lost 5 bases and the J gene lost 2 bases, with 15 bases spanning the gap.

This chain links TRBV10-3 with TRBJ2-3; 7 nucleotides align to TRBD2. The V gene's germline CDR1 is ENHRY and CDR2 SYGVKD. The ends lost 4 bases at V and 4 bases at J; junction bases unmatched: 8. The CDR3 has 15 amino acids. The CDR3 is CAISGRAGDPDTQYF. The DNA for the CDR3 is TGTGCCATCAGTGGGCGTGCGGGAGATCCAGATACGCAGTATTTT.

The CDR3 spells CASSNPSGPSYEQYF. The CDR3 bases are TGTGCCAGCAGTAACCCTAGCGGGCCGTCGTATGAGCAGTACTTC. This chain links TRBV6-5 with TRBJ2-7; 8 bases are a match to TRBD2. The CDR3 loop spans 15 amino acids. Germline trimming cut 5 bases from V and 7 bases from J; bases unmatched to any gene: 13. In germline, CDR1 is MNHEY, CDR2 SVGAGI.

The chain couples TRBV5-6 to TRBJ2-2, with 14 bases identical to TRBD2. CDR3 length: 17 residues. Losses at the gene ends were 3 bases for V and 5 bases for J; bases not matched to a gene: 6. CDR1 and CDR2 (germline): SGHDT, YYEEEE. This CDR3 is CASSSPGLAGVTGELFF. CDR3 bases: TGTGCCAGCAGCTCGCCGGGACTAGCGGGAGTTACCGGGGAGCTGTTTTTT.

V gene TRBV27 combines with J gene TRBJ2-3, with a weak D call TRBD2 (6 bases). The germline gives CDR1 MNHEY, CDR2 SMNVEV (reference sequence). V was pared by 2 bases and J by 7 bases, with 7 bases between. The CDR3 extends over 12 amino acids. CDR3 bases: TGTGCCAGCAGTTTAGGGGGGAATACGCAGTATTTT. Translation gives CASSLGGNTQYF.

The gene calls are TRBV4-2 and TRBJ2-7; TRBD2 matches at 8 bases. The CDR3 totals 14 residues. V lost 1 base, J lost 2 bases, and 1 base stayed unmatched. Germline CDR1 reads LGHNA; CDR2 reads YNFKEQ. The DNA of the CDR3 is TGTGCCAGCAGCCAAGCGGGAGGGGCCTACGAGCAGTACTTC. Its translation is CASSQAGGAYEQYF.

The genes are TRBV9 and TRBJ2-2; TRBD2 matches at 7 bases. Germline values: CDR1 SGDLS, CDR2 YYNGEE. After removal of 3 bases from V and 0 bases from J, the junction contained 8 bases not matched to a gene. The CDR3 is 17 amino acids. The CDR3 loop is CASSGDYPTANTGELFF. The CDR3 nucleotides read TGTGCCAGCAGCGGGGACTACCCAACCGCGAACACCGGGGAGCTGTTTTTT. Full variable domain (rest looked up from reference TRBV9 and TRBJ2-2): DSGVTQTPKHLITATGQRVTLRCSPRSGDLSVYWYQQSLDQGLQFLIQYYNGEERAKGNILERFSAQQFPDLHSELNLSSLELGDSALYFCASSGDYPTANTGELFFGEGSRLTVL.

V is TRBV5-6 and J is TRBJ2-1; 13 positions agree with TRBD2. The CDR3 is made up of 17 amino acids. With V trimmed by 1 base and J by 12 bases, 13 bases remained unmatched. Per the germline V gene, CDR1 is SGHDT and CDR2 is YYEEEE. The CDR3 coding sequence is TGTGCCAGCAGCTTGCTCAAGGGACTAGCGGGATTCTACGGGCAGTTCTTC. This sequence encodes CASSLLKGLAGFYGQFF. The complete variable domain, with remaining parts taken from reference TRBV5-6 and TRBJ2-1, reads DAGVTQSPTHLIKTRGQQVTLRCSPKSGHDTVSWYQQALGQGPQFIFQYYEEEERQRGNFPDRFSGHQFPNYSSELNVNALLLGDSALYLCASSLLKGLAGFYGQFFGPGTRLTVL.

CDR3 amino acids: CASSLPGTGVNTGELFF. The CDR3 nucleotides read TGTGCCAGCAGCTTGCCGGGGACAGGGGTGAACACCGGGGAGCTGTTTTTT. The J gene is TRBJ2-2, the V gene TRBV5-4, with 10 nucleotides matching TRBD1. Trimming cost V 1 base and J 1 base; bases outside gene matches: 4. Germline loops: CDR1 SGHNT, CDR2 YYREEE (reference sequence). The CDR3 is 17 residues long. The entire variable domain, with the rest obtained from reference TRBV5-4 and TRBJ2-2, is as follows: ETGVTQSPTHLIKTRGQQVTLRCSSQSGHNTVSWYQQALGQGPQFIFQYYREEENGRGNFPPRFSGLQFPNYSSELNVNALELDDSALYLCASSLPGTGVNTGELFFGEGSRLTVL.

The rearrangement uses TRBV5-6 and TRBJ2-7; TRBD1 or TRBD2 may be the D gene (5 bases each). The CDR3 sequence is 16 residues long. Between the trimmed V and J ends, which lost 0 bases and 4 bases, there was a span of 17 bases. Germline V lookup: CDR1 SGHDT, CDR2 YYEEEE. CDR3 coding DNA: TGTGCCAGCAGCTTGGACGGGCCGGGGCAGGAGTACGAGCAGTACTTC. It codes for CASSLDGPGQEYEQYF.

The chain is built from TRBV10-3 and TRBJ1-4; TRBD1 agrees at 9 bases. The V gene's germline CDR1 is ENHRY and CDR2 SYGVKD. The CDR3 totals 16 residues. V lost 0 bases and J lost 8; bases outside the gene matches: 7. The CDR3 nucleotides are TGTGCCATCAGTGAGTCGTCCGGGACAGGGACCGAAAAACTGTTTTTT. Amino acids: CAISESSGTGTEKLFF.

The J gene is TRBJ1-5, the V gene TRBV9, with a tentative D call TRBD1 (6 bases). CDR3 length equals 14 residues. The V gene lost 4 bases and the J gene lost 2 bases, with 10 bases spanning the gap. Germline-derived CDR1 and CDR2 are SGDLS and YYNGEE. The CDR3 here is CASSQTGGNQPQHF. CDR3 in DNA: TGTGCCAGCAGCCAGACAGGAGGCAATCAGCCCCAGCATTTT.

This clone is a singleton in its sample. V is TRBV5-6 and J is TRBJ1-1; 8 bases match TRBD1. The CDR3 is 13 residues long. Germline V gene lookup returns CDR1 SGHDT and CDR2 YYEEEE. V was clipped by 4 bases and J by 7 bases; unmatched bases: 6. The CDR3 coding sequence is TGTGCCAGCAGCGAGGACAGGGTGGTTGAAGCTTTCTTT. Translating gives CASSEDRVVEAFF.

This chain links TRBV4-1 with TRBJ2-1; a possible D gene is TRBD2 (5 bases). Looked up from germline, CDR1 is MGHRA and CDR2 is YSYEKL. The CDR3 contains 15 residues. V lost 2 bases, J lost 8 bases, and 16 bases lay in between. This chain's CDR3 is CASSQTAGTNDEQFF. DNA of the CDR3: TGCGCCAGCAGCCAAACGGCGGGCACAAATGATGAGCAGTTCTTC.

CDR3 in amino acids: CASSLTRANSYEQYF. The CDR3 coding sequence is TGCGCCAGCAGCTTGACCCGGGCCAACTCCTACGAGCAGTACTTC. This rearrangement joins TRBV5-1 to TRBJ2-7; D is unresolved. Germline loops: CDR1 SGHRS, CDR2 YFSETQ. The CDR3 consists of 15 residues. V was cut by 1 base and J by 0 bases, with 11 bases left in between.

The chain carries TRBV10-2 and TRBJ2-1, with a weak D call TRBD2 (6 bases). V was clipped by 1 base and J by 6 bases, with 10 bases between them. This CDR3 has 14 amino acids. The germline V gene has CDR1 WSHSY and CDR2 SAAADI. DNA of the CDR3: TGCGCCAGCAGTGAGTTGGGGGGAAGCAATGAGCAGTTCTTC. This sequence encodes CASSELGGSNEQFF.

V usage is TRBV19 and J usage is TRBJ2-6; D call uncertain. The CDR3 has 15 amino acids. Per germline, CDR1 LNHDA and CDR2 SQIVND (reference sequence). V lost 5 bases and J lost 1, with 9 bases in between. The CDR3 reads CASSPGDSGANVLTF. CDR3 bases: TGTGCCAGTAGTCCCGGTGATTCTGGGGCCAACGTCCTGACTTTC. The variable domain in full, completed from reference TRBV19 and TRBJ2-6, reads DGGITQSPKYLFRKEGQNVTLSCEQNLNHDAMYWYRQDPGQGLRLIYYSQIVNDFQKGDIAEGYSVSREKKESFPLTVTSAQKNPTAFYLCASSPGDSGANVLTFGAGSRLTVL.

The J gene is TRBJ2-7, the V gene TRBV7-6; 9 bases are a match to TRBD2. The CDR3 loop spans 16 amino acids. Germline trimming cut 1 base from V and 1 base from J; bases unmatched to any gene: 5. CDR1 is SGHVS and CDR2 is FNYEAQ in the germline V gene. CDR3 nucleotides: TGTGCCAGCAGCTTAGGGACAGCGGGAGGTTCCTACGAGCAGTACTTC. As protein: CASSLGTAGGSYEQYF.

This rearrangement joins TRBV11-3 to TRBJ2-5, with D possibly called TRBD1 or TRBD2 (5 bases each). The V end lost 3 bases, the J end lost 2 bases, and 22 bases lay between the germline ends. The CDR3 consists of 18 residues. Germline CDR1 SGHNT, CDR2 YENEEA. CDR3 coding DNA: TGTGCCAGCAGCTTGGGTCCCGGCAGAGGGGACGGTCAAGAGACCCAGTACTTC. This translates into CASSLGPGRGDGQETQYF.

The CDR3 sequence: CASSLAQKGVYNEQFF. In nucleotides, the CDR3 is TGTGCCAGCAGCTTGGCACAGAAGGGGGTCTACAATGAGCAGTTCTTC. This chain connects TRBV5-6 to TRBJ2-1, with D maybe TRBD1 (6 bases). CDR3 length: 16 residues. V lost 0 bases to trimming and J lost 3 bases, with 13 bases between them. Germline-derived CDR1 and CDR2 are SGHDT and YYEEEE.

The chain uses TRBV28 and TRBJ2-7; D might be TRBD2 (5 bases). CDR1 and CDR2 (germline): MDHEN, SYDVKM. V gave up 7 bases and J gave up 3 bases, with 22 bases separating them. The CDR3 is made up of 16 amino acids. The DNA for the CDR3 is TGTGCCAGCATGTACGGAGGAGCAGGTAGACTCTACGAGCAGTACTTC. It encodes CASMYGGAGRLYEQYF.

V usage is TRBV9 and J usage is TRBJ2-3; 12 bases are a match to TRBD2. Germline loops: CDR1 SGDLS, CDR2 YYNGEE. CDR3 length equals 17 residues. The ends lost 0 bases at V and 4 bases at J; junction bases unmatched: 6. CDR3 DNA sequence: TGTGCCAGCAGCGTAGACCTAGCGGGAGGGCTTGCAGATACGCAGTATTTT. Its protein product is CASSVDLAGGLADTQYF.